The 20 T cell receptor beta chains below all came from one sample that was sequenced in a study of immune cell composition in non-small cell lung cancer. Method: immunoSEQ multiplex PCR; TCRdb's copy keeps in-frame clones and lacks some. Of about 4,900 clones in the sample, approximately 72% are singletons; the top ten hold 13% to 15%. Normal lung was taken at the farthest possible site, at least 3 cm from tumour. The sample consisted of non-adjacent lung tissue. The receptors here all came from a human donor with non-small cell lung cancer.

The chain carries TRBV9 and TRBJ2-2; 14 bases align to TRBD2. CDR3 length equals 17 residues. CDR1 is SGDLS and CDR2 is YYNGEE in the germline V gene. With 3 bases clipped from V and 3 bases from J, the junction kept 4 bases outside the gene matches. The CDR3 sequence: CASSAGLAGGDTGELFF. The CDR3, as DNA: TGTGCCAGCAGCGCCGGACTAGCGGGGGGAGACACCGGGGAGCTGTTTTTT.

The V gene is TRBV4-3, the J gene TRBJ2-3, with a weak D call TRBD1 (7 bases). Germline CDR1 and CDR2: LGHNA and YSLEER. V was cut by 0 bases and J by 7 bases, with 20 bases left in between. The CDR3 is 17 amino acids. The CDR3 protein is CASSQDLRRTGGNTQYF. The CDR3 DNA reads TGCGCCAGCAGCCAAGATCTCCGACGGACAGGCGGGAATACGCAGTATTTT.

The CDR3 DNA reads as TGTGCCAGCACCTTGGGGGGTAGCTCCTACAATGAGCAGTTCTTC. Protein sequence: CASTLGGSSYNEQFF. The V gene is TRBV27, the J gene TRBJ2-1, with a weak D call TRBD2 (6 bases). The CDR3 length is 15 residues. Deletions cut 7 bases from V and 0 bases from J, with 13 bases between. CDR1 is MNHEY and CDR2 is SMNVEV in the germline V gene (reference sequence).

The chain links TRBV5-1 to TRBJ2-1; TRBD2 matches 11 bases. Looked up from germline, CDR1 is SGHRS and CDR2 is YFSETQ. With 0 bases clipped from V and 2 bases from J, the junction kept 4 bases outside the gene matches. This CDR3 comprises 17 residues. CDR3 sequence (DNA): TGCGCCAGCAGCTTGGCCCAACTAGCGGGGGCCTACAATGAGCAGTTCTTC. Its translation: CASSLAQLAGAYNEQFF.

The chain carries TRBV6-4 and TRBJ2-7; weak D call: TRBD2 (6 bases). The CDR3 runs 10 residues. V lost 10 bases, J lost 12 bases, and 16 bases lay in between. Germline values: CDR1 MRHNA, CDR2 SNTAGT. The CDR3, as DNA: TGTGCCACCGACCGGCGGGATCTGTACTTC. Its translation: CATDRRDLYF.

This chain joins TRBV11-3 and TRBJ2-2; D call uncertain. Per germline, CDR1 SGHNT and CDR2 YENEEA. Trimming removed 2 bases from V and 6 bases from J, with 16 bases in between. This CDR3 comprises 16 residues. CDR3: CASSLPGGGLAGELFF. The CDR3 DNA reads TGTGCCAGCAGCTTACCCGGTGGCGGCCTAGCCGGGGAGCTGTTTTTT.

The chain is built from TRBV7-9 and TRBJ1-1, with TRBD1 as a possible D gene (6 bases). Trimming removed 6 bases at V and 6 bases at J, with 17 bases between. This CDR3 is built from 14 residues. Germline V gene lookup returns CDR1 SEHNR and CDR2 FQNEAQ (reference sequence). The CDR3 sequence: CASSFNREGAEAFF. In DNA form, the CDR3 reads TGTGCCAGCAGTTTTAACAGGGAAGGGGCTGAAGCTTTCTTT.

This clone was seen only a few times. This chain uses TRBV11-1 with TRBJ2-1; TRBD2 might be the D (6 bases). Germline CDR1 is SGHAT and CDR2 is FQDESV (reference sequence). The CDR3 is made up of 15 amino acids. The V end was cut by 5 bases, the J end by 7 bases, with 18 bases between. CDR3 sequence reads: CASSPRYSGRNEQFF. The CDR3 coding sequence is TGTGCCAGCAGCCCCCGTTATAGCGGAAGAAATGAGCAGTTCTTC.

The V gene is TRBV19, the J gene TRBJ2-1, with 12 bases matching TRBD2. V dropped 3 bases and J dropped 9; count of bases not matched to a gene: 6. Germline V gene lookup returns CDR1 LNHDA and CDR2 SQIVND (reference sequence). This CDR3 region has 15 residues. The CDR3: CASSIASGGAIEQFF. In DNA form, the CDR3 reads TGTGCCAGTAGTATCGCTAGCGGGGGGGCCATTGAGCAGTTCTTC.

The rearrangement joins TRBV5-4 to TRBJ2-7; the match to TRBD1 covers 7 bases. The CDR3 is made up of 14 amino acids. The V gene end was trimmed by 2 bases and the J gene end by 2 bases; junction bases not matched to a gene: 4. Germline assignment: CDR1 SGHNT and CDR2 YYREEE (reference sequence). The CDR3 is CASSFRDSAYEQYF. As DNA, the CDR3 is TGTGCCAGCAGCTTCAGGGACAGTGCCTACGAGCAGTACTTC.

The chain employs TRBV6-5 and TRBJ1-1; 7 bases match TRBD1. Germline V gives CDR1 MNHEY, CDR2 SVGAGI. This CDR3 has 13 amino acids. V was clipped by 8 bases and J by 4 bases; unmatched bases: 7. CDR3 in DNA: TGTGCCAGCCAGGGGGATCATGGCACTGAAGCTTTCTTT. It codes for CASQGDHGTEAFF.

This clone has just a few counts. CDR3 region: CASSERGSVSDTQYF. CDR3 nucleotides: TGTGCCAGCAGTGAAAGGGGGTCGGTGTCAGATACGCAGTATTTT. The chain combines TRBV6-1 with TRBJ2-3; perhaps TRBD1 as D (6 bases). There are 15 residues in the CDR3. Germline CDR1 MNHNS, CDR2 SASEGT. The V end lost 2 bases, the J end lost 4 bases, and 13 bases lay between the germline ends.

The CDR3 coding sequence is TGTGCCTGGAGTGCGGGGGGCGCTGGCGGAAACACCATATATTTT. Protein: CAWSAGGAGGNTIYF. This chain connects TRBV30 to TRBJ1-3, with D possibly matching TRBD1 (6 bases). The CDR3 has 15 amino acids. Germline CDR1 GTSNPN, CDR2 SVGIG (reference sequence). Between the trimmed V and J ends, which lost 1 base and 4 bases, there was a span of 14 bases.

The rearrangement uses TRBV6-1 and TRBJ2-5; perhaps TRBD1 as D (6 bases). V lost 5 bases, J lost 0 bases, and 10 bases lay in between. The germline V gene encodes CDR1 MNHNS and CDR2 SASEGT. The CDR3 is 14 amino acids. The CDR3 sequence: CASSLGQYQETQYF. The CDR3 region has the DNA TGTGCCAGCAGTCTAGGACAGTACCAAGAGACCCAGTACTTC.

The rearrangement links TRBV27 to TRBJ2-7; 9 bases are shared with TRBD1. J lost 2 bases, V lost 5 bases, and 7 bases had no gene match. Germline lookup yields CDR1 MNHEY and CDR2 SMNVEV (reference sequence). The CDR3 spans 15 residues. The CDR3, as DNA: TGTGCCAGCAGTCGGAAGGGACAGGGCGCCTACGAGCAGTACTTC. It codes for CASSRKGQGAYEQYF.

The genes are TRBV4-3 and TRBJ2-3; 10 nucleotides align to TRBD1. In germline, CDR1 is LGHNA, CDR2 YSLEER. The V gene end was trimmed by 4 bases and the J gene end by 6 bases; junction bases not matched to a gene: 4. The CDR3 runs to 14 residues. This chain's CDR3 is CASSPRTGGDTQYF. In nucleotides, the CDR3 is TGCGCCAGCAGCCCGCGGACAGGGGGGGATACGCAGTATTTT.

The chain has TRBV2 and TRBJ2-5; no reliable D call. Germline assignment: CDR1 SNHLY and CDR2 FYNNEI. The CDR3 is made up of 16 amino acids. Trimming cost V 0 bases and J 5 bases, with 16 bases left between them. CDR3: CASSEALRGSRETQYF. The CDR3 coding sequence is TGTGCCAGCAGTGAAGCGCTTCGAGGTAGTCGGGAGACCCAGTACTTC.

The sample holds a few counts of this clone. The chain couples TRBV6-5 to TRBJ1-6, with 9 bases fitting TRBD1. The CDR3 spans 14 residues. Trimming cost V 2 bases and J 11 bases; bases outside gene matches: 4. The germline CDR1 and CDR2 sequences are MNHEY and SVGAGI. CDR3 amino acids: CASSYTRTGAPLHF. For the CDR3, the DNA is TGTGCCAGCAGTTACACCCGGACAGGGGCACCCCTCCACTTT.

The gene calls are TRBV11-2 and TRBJ2-7, with 8 bases that match TRBD2. The CDR3 loop spans 14 amino acids. Trimming removed 3 bases from V and 6 bases from J; junction bases left unmatched: 7. From germline, CDR1 is SGHAT and CDR2 FQNNGV. The CDR3 region is CASSFAVAGREQYF. The CDR3 DNA reads TGTGCCAGCAGCTTTGCGGTAGCGGGACGCGAGCAGTACTTC.

The gene calls are TRBV18 and TRBJ2-7, with TRBD1 matching 9 bases. CDR1 is KGHSH, CDR2 LQKENI, per germline. Unmatched junction bases numbered 6, after V lost 3 bases and J lost 6 bases. The CDR3 has 14 residues. The CDR3 protein is CASSPLGQGSEQYF. The DNA of the CDR3 is TGTGCCAGCTCACCTCTGGGACAGGGATCCGAGCAGTACTTC.